The 25 T cell receptor beta chains given below trace back to one sample, sequenced in a study of neurological immune-mediated disorders. TCRdb fed the 5' RACE reads into MiXCR, producing one record per CDR3 protein. Here the sample spans tens of thousands of distinct CDR3 sequences, about an eighth being singletons. The material sequenced was PBMCs. The origin of the receptors is an older woman with HTLV-1-associated myelopathy (HAM/TSP).

Many counts were recorded for this clonotype. The V call is TRBV7-9, the J call TRBJ1-3; D call uncertain. The CDR3 runs to 15 residues. Germline V gene data show CDR1 as SEHNR and CDR2 as FQNEAQ (reference sequence). V dropped 1 base and J dropped 0 bases, with 7 bases sitting between them. The CDR3 nucleotides read TGTGCCAGCAGCTTAGATTGGAACTCTGGAAACACCATATATTTT. It translates to CASSLDWNSGNTIYF.

At least ten counts were recorded for this clonotype. The chain recombines TRBV20-1 with TRBJ2-5; TRBD2 matches at 12 bases. The J segment lost 2 bases and the V segment lost 2 bases, leaving 9 bases of the junction unmatched. The CDR3 spans 17 residues. CDR1 DFQATT and CDR2 SNEGSKA come from the germline V gene (reference sequence). DNA for the CDR3: TGCAGTGCTAGATCCCGGACTAGCGGGACGGGGCAAGAGACCCAGTACTTC. Translation: CSARSRTSGTGQETQYF.

By share, this clonotype counts as medium-sized. The rearrangement links TRBV20-1 to TRBJ2-1; D is possibly TRBD1 (6 bases). CDR1 DFQATT and CDR2 SNEGSKA come from the germline V gene (reference sequence). The length of the CDR3 is 15 residues. Trimming left V 4 bases short and J 13 bases short, with 26 bases between. CDR3 DNA sequence: TGCAGTGCTACTCCCGGGACACACGGACCCCGGGGTCAGTTCTTC. Its translation: CSATPGTHGPRGQFF.

This clonotype was recorded many times. The chain links TRBV20-1 to TRBJ1-1; D gene unclear. The germline gives CDR1 DFQATT, CDR2 SNEGSKA (reference sequence). This CDR3 spans 14 amino acids. Trimming took off 0 bases at V and 6 bases at J, with 14 bases between the two ends. In nucleotides, the CDR3 is TGCAGTGCTAGAGATCGTGTATATGGCTCTGAAGCTTTCTTT. It specifies CSARDRVYGSEAFF.

This clonotype appeared many times. The chain is built from TRBV7-9 and TRBJ2-7; possible D gene TRBD1, 6 bases. V lost 3 bases, J lost 3 bases, and 24 bases lay in between. This CDR3 comprises 18 residues. Germline CDR1 reads SEHNR; CDR2 reads FQNEAQ (reference sequence). CDR3 bases: TGTGCCAGCAGCTTTTTGGGGATGACCGGGACATCGGTCTACGAGCAGTACTTC. This codes for CASSFLGMTGTSVYEQYF.

The V gene is TRBV20-1, the J gene TRBJ2-7, with TRBD2 matching 10 bases. V lost 5 bases, J lost 4 bases, and 5 bases stayed unmatched. CDR3 length: 13 amino acids. CDR1 is DFQATT, CDR2 SNEGSKA, per germline (reference sequence). The CDR3 loop is CSASPGLAYEQYF. For the CDR3, the DNA is TGCAGTGCTTCCCCGGGACTAGCGTACGAGCAGTACTTC.

This clonotype has ten or more counts. The J gene is TRBJ1-2, the V gene TRBV5-1, with TRBD1 identical over 7 bases. CDR1 and CDR2 (germline): SGHRS, YFSETQ. The CDR3 loop spans 16 amino acids. With V trimmed by 0 bases and J by 7 bases, 12 bases remained unmatched. The CDR3: CASSLEGGGDRVGYTF. The CDR3 DNA sequence: TGCGCCAGCAGCTTGGAAGGTGGGGGGGACAGAGTTGGCTACACCTTC.

There are many counts of this clonotype. The genes are TRBV20-1 and TRBJ1-6; 7 nucleotides line up with TRBD1. The germline V gene has CDR1 DFQATT and CDR2 SNEGSKA (reference sequence). The CDR3 sequence is 15 residues long. V lost 1 base and J lost 10; bases outside the gene matches: 10. In DNA, the CDR3 is TGCAGTGCTAGAGTATCGGCAGGGGGTAGGTCACCCCTCCACTTT. Translation: CSARVSAGGRSPLHF.

In the case of this clonotype: One end of the junction is discordant with germline, which a read error may explain. In nucleotides, the CDR3 is TGTGACAGCAGCCCACAGGGGCTGCCCAAAGATACGCAGTATTTT. Translation: CDSSPQGLPKDTQYF. The rearrangement joins TRBV6-5 to TRBJ2-3; 7 bases fit TRBD1. The germline V gene has CDR1 MNHEY and CDR2 SVGAGI. The CDR3 extends over 15 amino acids.

The chain uses TRBV4-2 and TRBJ2-6; 7 bases fit TRBD2. The CDR3 has 20 residues. V lost 1 base to trimming and J lost 0 bases; unmatched junction nucleotides: 12. CDR1 is LGHNA and CDR2 is YNFKEQ in the germline V gene. CDR3 amino acids: CASSQVLHPRGDSGANVLTF. In DNA form, the CDR3 reads TGTGCCAGCAGCCAAGTCCTTCATCCTCGGGGGGACTCTGGGGCCAACGTCCTGACTTTC.

This clonotype was seen many times. This chain links TRBV3-1 with TRBJ2-1; no reliable D call. V lost 0 bases to trimming and J lost 0 bases, with 9 bases between them. Germline assignment: CDR1 LGHDT and CDR2 YNNKEL (reference sequence). The CDR3 is 16 amino acids. CDR3 DNA: TGTGCCAGCAGCCAAGATACCCCCAGCTCCTACAATGAGCAGTTCTTC. Amino acid sequence: CASSQDTPSSYNEQFF.

This clonotype was seen at least ten times. V usage is TRBV6-1 and J usage is TRBJ2-1; no clear D gene. The CDR3 totals 13 residues. Germline CDR1 MNHNS, CDR2 SASEGT. V lost 2 bases and J lost 6, with 8 bases in between. The CDR3 bases are TGTGCCAGCAGTGAATCGGATGTCAATGAGCAGTTCTTC. As protein: CASSESDVNEQFF.

This clonotype was observed at least ten times. The chain uses TRBV5-1 and TRBJ2-5; the match to TRBD2 covers 12 bases. The CDR3 runs to 19 residues. The junction had 18 bases not matched to a gene; V was cut back by 4 bases and J by 5 bases. From germline, CDR1 is SGHRS and CDR2 YFSETQ. The DNA for the CDR3 is TGCGCCAGCAGCGAACAGGCGAAGCTAGCGGGAGGGCCATTGGAGACCCAGTACTTC. This sequence encodes CASSEQAKLAGGPLETQYF.

This clonotype was counted ten times or more. The chain employs TRBV24-1 and TRBJ2-2; TRBD1 might be the D (6 bases). The CDR3 consists of 14 residues. The V gene lost 10 bases and the J gene lost 6 bases, with 17 bases spanning the gap. The germline V gene encodes CDR1 KGHDR and CDR2 SFDVKD. CDR3 in DNA: TGTGCCACAAGGCGGGCAGGGGATTCCGGGGAGCTGTTTTTT. This translates into CATRRAGDSGELFF.

Many counts were recorded for this clonotype. V is TRBV16 and J is TRBJ1-5; TRBD1 matches 7 bases. With V trimmed by 2 bases and J by 1 base, 2 bases remained unmatched. Germline V gene sequence: CDR1 KGHSY, CDR2 FQNENV. This CDR3 is 15 amino acids long. CDR3 region: CASSQGRGSNQPQHF. The CDR3 nucleotides are TGTGCCAGCAGCCAAGGCAGGGGGAGCAATCAGCCCCAGCATTTT.

This clonotype is medium-sized. The chain joins TRBV5-1 to TRBJ2-1; maybe TRBD2 (6 bases). CDR1 is SGHRS, CDR2 YFSETQ, per germline. Trimming left V 4 bases short and J 9 bases short, with 20 bases between. The CDR3 totals 15 residues. The CDR3 DNA sequence: TGCGCCAGCAGCCCGGGGGACCCATCGCCCCGTGAGCAGTTCTTC. It yields the protein CASSPGDPSPREQFF.

This chain joins TRBV19 and TRBJ2-7; D is unclear. Trimming stripped 1 base from V and 3 bases from J, with 7 bases between. Germline values: CDR1 LNHDA, CDR2 SQIVND (reference sequence). The CDR3 has 13 residues. CDR3 DNA sequence: TGTGCCAGTAGTATAGGGCCCATCTACGAGCAGTACTTC. Translating it yields CASSIGPIYEQYF.

This clonotype is termed medium-sized (0.01 to 0.1%). The V gene is TRBV20-1, the J gene TRBJ1-1; D is uncertain. Trimming removed 0 bases at V and 1 base at J, with 12 bases between. This CDR3 region has 15 residues. Germline CDR1 DFQATT, CDR2 SNEGSKA (reference sequence). The chain's CDR3 is CSARDPRTGNTEAFF. CDR3 sequence (DNA): TGCAGTGCTAGAGATCCCAGGACGGGGAACACTGAAGCTTTCTTT.

This clonotype turned up a few times. V and J are TRBV6-5 and TRBJ2-3; D possibly corresponds to TRBD1 (5 bases). V gave up 7 bases and J gave up 11 bases, with 19 bases separating them. The germline V gene has CDR1 MNHEY and CDR2 SVGAGI. CDR3 length: 13 amino acids. This CDR3 reads CASKGSSRIEQYF. In nucleotides, the CDR3 is TGTGCCAGCAAGGGGTCCTCCCGGATCGAGCAGTATTTT.

This clonotype was counted ten times or more. This chain uses TRBV5-1 with TRBJ1-4; D is uncertain. V was shortened by 4 bases and J by 4 bases, with 11 bases between the two germline ends. Looked up from germline, CDR1 is SGHRS and CDR2 is YFSETQ. The CDR3 contains 14 residues. Here the CDR3 DNA reads TGCGCCAGCAGCCGGAACAACCTTAATGAAAAACTGTTTTTT. This sequence encodes CASSRNNLNEKLFF.

By share, this clonotype ranks as medium-sized. V and J are TRBV7-2 and TRBJ2-3; a possible D gene is TRBD1 (5 bases). CDR1 and CDR2 (germline): SGHTA, FQGNSA. The CDR3 is 15 amino acids. V shed 3 bases and J shed 0 bases, with 10 bases lying between them. The CDR3 protein is CASSFRTPSTDTQYF. CDR3 DNA: TGTGCCAGCAGCTTCAGGACACCTAGCACAGATACGCAGTATTTT.

This clonotype was recorded many times. The chain is built from TRBV24-1 and TRBJ2-3; no firm D call. V dropped 8 bases and J dropped 1 base, with 9 bases sitting between them. Germline loops: CDR1 KGHDR, CDR2 SFDVKD. This CDR3 region has 13 residues. CDR3 nucleotides: TGTGCCACCAATGCACGGGGCACAGATACGCAGTATTTT. Protein product: CATNARGTDTQYF.

The chain is built from TRBV7-3 and TRBJ2-1; no definite D call. The CDR3 covers 15 residues. The V end was cut by 5 bases, the J end by 0 bases, with 11 bases between. Germline assignment: CDR1 SGHTA and CDR2 FQGTGA. The CDR3 region has the DNA TGTGCCAGCAGCGTTCACATCGACTCCTACAATGAGCAGTTCTTC. Its translation is CASSVHIDSYNEQFF.

This clonotype was counted ten times or more. The chain links TRBV7-2 to TRBJ1-6, with 7 bases that match TRBD1. This CDR3 has 15 residues. Trimming at V came to 3 bases and at J to 6 bases, leaving 5 bases not matched to a gene. Germline loops: CDR1 SGHTA, CDR2 FQGNSA. CDR3 sequence: CASSFPGGSNSPLHF. DNA for the CDR3: TGTGCCAGCAGCTTCCCAGGGGGGAGTAATTCACCCCTCCACTTT.

For this clonotype: The junction departs from germline at one end; a sequencing error may be responsible. The DNA for the CDR3 is TGTGCCACCAGTGATTACGGACAGGGAGAGGGCACCGGGGAGCTCTTATTT. Its protein is CATSDYGQGEGTGELLF. The rearrangement joins TRBV24-1 to TRBJ2-2; 8 nucleotides line up with TRBD1. CDR1 KGHDR and CDR2 SFDVKD come from the germline V gene. The CDR3 contains 17 residues.